The present T cell receptor (beta chain) was sequenced within a study of OX40 agonist ivuxolimab in advanced cancers. In the study overall: Allowance was made for prior anti-PD-1, anti-PD-L1 or anti-CTLA-4 therapy, and 40% had some.

The data were produced by immunoSEQ multiplex PCR, yet TCRdb's version contains in-frame clones alone and is incomplete. The sample has around 62,000 clones; approximately 86% are singletons. The V end was cut by 1 base, the J end by 7 bases, with 14 bases between. The CDR3 has 15 residues. Looked up from germline, CDR1 is MDHEN and CDR2 is SYDVKM. This TCR came from an adult with an advanced solid tumor such as melanoma, head and neck, liver or kidney cancer. Sequencing was performed on CD4+ or CD8+ T cells sorted from blood, taken in a trial of the OX40 agonist ivuxolimab. The genes are TRBV28 and TRBJ1-3; D gene uncertain. CDR3 bases: TGTGCCAGCAGTTTATTGAACGGTGCGGGGAACACCATATATTTT. Amino acid sequence: CASSLLNGAGNTIYF.